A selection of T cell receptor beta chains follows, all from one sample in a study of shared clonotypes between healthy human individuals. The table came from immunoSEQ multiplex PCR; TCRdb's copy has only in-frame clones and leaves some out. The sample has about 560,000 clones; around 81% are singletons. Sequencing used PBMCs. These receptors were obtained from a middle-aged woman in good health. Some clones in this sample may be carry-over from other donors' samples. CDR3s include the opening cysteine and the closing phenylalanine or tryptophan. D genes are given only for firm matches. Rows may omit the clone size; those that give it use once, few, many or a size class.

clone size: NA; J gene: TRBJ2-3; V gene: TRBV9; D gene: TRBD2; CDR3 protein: CASSVGGLVVDTQYF; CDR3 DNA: TGTGCCAGCAGCGTAGGGGGACTAGTCGTAGATACGCAGTATTTT
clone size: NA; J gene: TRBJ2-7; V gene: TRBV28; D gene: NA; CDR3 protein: CASSFSRASYEQYF; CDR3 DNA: TGTGCCAGCAGTTTTTCCAGGGCGTCCTACGAGCAGTACTTC
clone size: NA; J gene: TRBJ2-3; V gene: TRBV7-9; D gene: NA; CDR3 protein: CASSLGSTDTQYF; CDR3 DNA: TGTGCCAGCAGCTTAGGGAGCACAGATACGCAGTATTTT
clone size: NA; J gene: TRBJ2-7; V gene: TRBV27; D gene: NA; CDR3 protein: CASRRGGASDEQYF; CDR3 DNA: TGTGCCAGCAGAAGAGGGGGGGCTTCTGACGAGCAGTACTTC
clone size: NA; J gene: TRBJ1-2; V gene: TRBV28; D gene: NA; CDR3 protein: CASSPGQALYGYTF; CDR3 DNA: TGTGCCAGCAGCCCAGGGCAGGCTCTCTATGGCTACACCTTC
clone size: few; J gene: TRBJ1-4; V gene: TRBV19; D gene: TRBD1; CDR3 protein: CASSRDRESSSPGKLFF; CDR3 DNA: TGTGCCAGTAGCCGGGACAGGGAGTCGAGTTCTCCGGGAAAACTGTTTTTT
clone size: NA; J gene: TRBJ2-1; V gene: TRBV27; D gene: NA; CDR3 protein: CASSFSAYSPKTGEQFF; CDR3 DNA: TGTGCCAGCAGTTTCAGCGCATATAGCCCCAAGACGGGTGAGCAGTTCTTC
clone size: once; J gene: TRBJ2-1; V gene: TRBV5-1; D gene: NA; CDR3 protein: CASSFGTVDNEQFF; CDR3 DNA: TGCGCCAGCAGCTTTGGGACTGTTGACAATGAGCAGTTCTTC
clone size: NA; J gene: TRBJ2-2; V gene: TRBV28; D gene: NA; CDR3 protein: CASVKSFNTGELFF; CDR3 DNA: TGTGCCAGCGTAAAGAGTTTTAACACCGGGGAGCTGTTTTTT
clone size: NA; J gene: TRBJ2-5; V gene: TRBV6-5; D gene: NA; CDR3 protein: CASSNGGAQETQYF; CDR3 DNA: TGCGCCAGCAGTAACGGGGGAGCTCAAGAGACCCAGTACTTC
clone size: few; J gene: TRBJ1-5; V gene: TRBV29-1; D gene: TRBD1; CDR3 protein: CSIDRGSGQPQHF; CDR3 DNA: TGCAGCATCGACAGGGGGTCGGGTCAGCCCCAGCATTTT
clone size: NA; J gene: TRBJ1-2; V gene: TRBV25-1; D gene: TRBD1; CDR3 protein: CASRDRVGYGYTF; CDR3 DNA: TGTGCCAGCAGGGACAGGGTCGGGTATGGCTACACCTTC
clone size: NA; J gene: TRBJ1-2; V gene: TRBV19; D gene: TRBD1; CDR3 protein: CASSGDRGGYGYTF; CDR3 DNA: TGTGCCAGTAGTGGGGACAGGGGTGGCTATGGCTACACCTTC
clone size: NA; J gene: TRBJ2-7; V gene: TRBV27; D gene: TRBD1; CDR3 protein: CASRPGQANYEQYF; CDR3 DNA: TGTGCCAGCAGACCGGGACAGGCTAACTACGAGCAGTACTTC
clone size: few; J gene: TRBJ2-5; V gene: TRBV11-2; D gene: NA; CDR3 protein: CASSAGPRETQYF; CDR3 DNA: TGTGCCAGCAGCGCAGGGCCCCGGGAGACCCAGTACTTC
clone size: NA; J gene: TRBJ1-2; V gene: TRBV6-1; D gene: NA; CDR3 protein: CASHAEWGGHGYTF; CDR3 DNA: TGTGCCTCCCACGCTGAATGGGGAGGTCATGGCTACACCTTC
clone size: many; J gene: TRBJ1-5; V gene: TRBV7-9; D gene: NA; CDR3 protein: CASSLGDTNQPQHF; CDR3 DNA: TGTGCCAGCAGCTTAGGGGATACCAATCAGCCCCAGCATTTT
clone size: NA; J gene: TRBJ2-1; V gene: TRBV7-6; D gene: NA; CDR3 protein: CASSTRVGDYNEQFF; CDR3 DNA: TGTGCCAGCAGCACCCGGGTTGGCGATTACAATGAGCAGTTCTTC
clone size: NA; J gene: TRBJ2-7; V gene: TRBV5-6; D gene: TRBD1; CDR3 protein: CASSFVTGNDEQYF; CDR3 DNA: TGTGCCAGCAGCTTCGTGACAGGGAACGACGAGCAGTACTTC
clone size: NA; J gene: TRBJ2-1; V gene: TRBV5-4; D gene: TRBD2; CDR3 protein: CASSGRLAPEQFF; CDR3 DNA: TGTGCCAGCAGCGGGAGACTAGCGCCAGAGCAGTTCTTC
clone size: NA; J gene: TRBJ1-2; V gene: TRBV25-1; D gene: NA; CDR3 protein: CASSPKRFSGYTF; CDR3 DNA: TGTGCCAGCAGTCCGAAGAGGTTTAGTGGCTACACCTTC
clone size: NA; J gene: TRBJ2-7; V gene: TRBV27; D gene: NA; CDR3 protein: CASSNGLGLYEQYF; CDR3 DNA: TGTGCCAGCAGTAACGGACTGGGACTCTACGAGCAGTACTTC
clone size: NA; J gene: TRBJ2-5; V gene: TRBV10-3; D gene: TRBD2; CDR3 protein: CAIGRGLAGGSGETQYF; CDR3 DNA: TGTGCCATCGGAAGAGGACTAGCGGGAGGGAGCGGGGAGACCCAGTACTTC
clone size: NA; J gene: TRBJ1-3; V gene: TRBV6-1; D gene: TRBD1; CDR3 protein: CASSAGTELRNTIYF; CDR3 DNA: TGTGCCAGCAGTGCAGGGACAGAACTTAGAAACACCATATATTTT
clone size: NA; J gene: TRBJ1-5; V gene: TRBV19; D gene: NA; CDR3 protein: CASTTTGNHQPQHF; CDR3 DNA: TGTGCCAGTACAACCACAGGGAACCATCAGCCCCAGCATTTT
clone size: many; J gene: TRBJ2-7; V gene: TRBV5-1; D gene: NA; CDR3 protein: CASSPDPGGEQYF; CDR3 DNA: TGCGCCAGCAGCCCAGACCCCGGGGGTGAGCAGTACTTC
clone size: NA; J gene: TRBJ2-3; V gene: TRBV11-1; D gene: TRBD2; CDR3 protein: CASSLGASGGTDTQYF; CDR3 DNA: TGTGCCAGCAGCTTAGGGGCGTCGGGAGGGACAGATACGCAGTATTTT
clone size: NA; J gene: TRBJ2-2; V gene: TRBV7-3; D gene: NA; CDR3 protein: CASSLTRTGNTGELFF; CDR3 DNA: TGTGCCAGCAGCTTAACAAGGACTGGGAACACCGGGGAGCTGTTTTTT
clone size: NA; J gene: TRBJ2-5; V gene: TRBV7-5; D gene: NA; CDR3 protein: CARGAAQRTGIQETQYF; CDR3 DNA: TGTGCCAGAGGCGCCGCACAACGGACAGGGATACAAGAGACCCAGTACTTC
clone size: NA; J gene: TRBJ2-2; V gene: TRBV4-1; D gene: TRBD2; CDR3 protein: CASTLAGAPGELFF; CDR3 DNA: TGCGCCAGCACCCTAGCGGGAGCTCCCGGGGAGCTGTTTTTT
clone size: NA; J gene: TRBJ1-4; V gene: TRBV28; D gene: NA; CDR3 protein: CASSLPGDEKLFF; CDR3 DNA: TGTGCCAGCAGTTTGCCAGGTGACGAAAAACTGTTTTTT
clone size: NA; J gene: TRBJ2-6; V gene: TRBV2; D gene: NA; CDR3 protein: CASSGVESSGANVLTF; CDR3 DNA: TGTGCCAGCAGTGGAGTGGAGAGCTCTGGGGCCAACGTCCTGACTTTC
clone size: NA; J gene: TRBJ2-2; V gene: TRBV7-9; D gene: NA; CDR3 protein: CASSPLRGGLTGELFF; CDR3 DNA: TGTGCCAGCAGTCCCTTGAGGGGGGGCCTCACCGGGGAGCTGTTTTTT
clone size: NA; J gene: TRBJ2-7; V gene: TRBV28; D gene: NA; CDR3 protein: CAVGGLLYEQYF; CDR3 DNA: TGTGCCGTGGGCGGACTACTCTACGAGCAGTACTTC
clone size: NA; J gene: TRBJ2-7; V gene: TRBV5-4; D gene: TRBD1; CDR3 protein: CASSWGQVGDEQYF; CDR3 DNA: TGTGCCAGCAGCTGGGGACAGGTGGGAGACGAGCAGTACTTC
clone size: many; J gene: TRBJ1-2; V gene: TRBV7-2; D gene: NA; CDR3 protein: CASSLAGYGYTF; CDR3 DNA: TGTGCCAGCAGCTTAGCGGGCTATGGCTACACCTTC
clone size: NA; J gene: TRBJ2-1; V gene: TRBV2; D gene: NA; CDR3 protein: CASSAPAASYNEQFF; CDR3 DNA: TGTGCCAGCAGTGCCCCCGCGGCTTCCTACAATGAGCAGTTCTTC
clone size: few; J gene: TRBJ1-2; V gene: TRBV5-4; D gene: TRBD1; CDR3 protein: CASSLNLGGEGGYTF; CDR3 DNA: TGTGCCAGCAGCTTGAATCTAGGGGGCGAAGGAGGCTACACCTTC
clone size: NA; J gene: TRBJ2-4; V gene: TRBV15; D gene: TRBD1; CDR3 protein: CATSRTQGAKNIQYF; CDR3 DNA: TGTGCCACCAGCAGAACACAGGGGGCCAAAAACATTCAGTACTTC
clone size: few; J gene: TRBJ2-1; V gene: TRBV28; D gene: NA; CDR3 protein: CASSLAPSYNEQFF; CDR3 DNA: TGTGCCAGCAGTTTAGCGCCGTCCTACAATGAGCAGTTCTTC
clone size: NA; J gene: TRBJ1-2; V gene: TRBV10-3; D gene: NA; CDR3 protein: CATRGDEGGYGYTF; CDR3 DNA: TGTGCCACCAGGGGAGACGAGGGTGGCTATGGCTACACCTTC
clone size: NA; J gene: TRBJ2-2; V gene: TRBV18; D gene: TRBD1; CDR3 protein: CASSPPGTANTGELFF; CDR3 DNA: TGTGCCAGCTCACCCCCCGGGACAGCGAACACCGGGGAGCTGTTTTTT
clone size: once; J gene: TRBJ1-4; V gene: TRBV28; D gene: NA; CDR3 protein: CASSPRVQGGEKLFF; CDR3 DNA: TGTGCCAGCAGTCCCCGGGTGCAGGGTGGAGAAAAACTGTTTTTT
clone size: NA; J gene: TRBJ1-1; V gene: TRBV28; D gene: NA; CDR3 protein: CASSLPGVTEAFF; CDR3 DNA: TGTGCCAGCTCCCTTCCGGGGGTAACTGAAGCTTTCTTT
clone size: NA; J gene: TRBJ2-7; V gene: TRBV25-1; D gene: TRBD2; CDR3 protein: CASSNTPSTSGISYEQYF; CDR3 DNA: TGTGCCAGCAGCAATACCCCATCGACTAGCGGGATCTCCTACGAGCAGTACTTC
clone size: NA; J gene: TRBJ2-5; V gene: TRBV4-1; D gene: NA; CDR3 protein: CASSQRGVQETQYF; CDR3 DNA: TGCGCCAGCAGCCAAAGGGGCGTACAAGAGACCCAGTACTTC
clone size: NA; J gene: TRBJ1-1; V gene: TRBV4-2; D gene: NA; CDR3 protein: CASSQEPLGFGEAFF; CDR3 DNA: TGTGCCAGCAGCCAAGAACCCCTTGGGTTTGGTGAAGCTTTCTTT
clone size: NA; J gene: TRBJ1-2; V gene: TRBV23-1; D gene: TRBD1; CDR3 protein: CASSPQVDRGWVYYGYTF; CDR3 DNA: TGCGCCAGCAGTCCCCAGGTAGACAGGGGGTGGGTTTACTATGGCTACACCTTC
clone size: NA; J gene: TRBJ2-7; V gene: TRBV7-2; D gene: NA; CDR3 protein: CASSLGPLYEQYF; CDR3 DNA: TGTGCCAGCAGCTTAGGACCGCTCTACGAGCAGTACTTC
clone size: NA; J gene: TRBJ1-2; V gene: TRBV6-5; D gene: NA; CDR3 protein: CASSSRGAGVGGYTF; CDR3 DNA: TGTGCCAGCAGTTCCCGAGGCGCAGGGGTGGGTGGCTACACCTTC
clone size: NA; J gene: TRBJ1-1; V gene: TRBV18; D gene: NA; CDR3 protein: CASSPGTLVDTEAFF; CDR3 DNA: TGTGCCAGCTCTCCAGGGACCCTCGTGGACACTGAAGCTTTCTTT
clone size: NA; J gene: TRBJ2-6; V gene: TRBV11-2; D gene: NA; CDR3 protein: CASSWDLRSGANVLTF; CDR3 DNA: TGTGCCAGCAGCTGGGACCTTAGGTCTGGGGCCAACGTCCTGACTTTC
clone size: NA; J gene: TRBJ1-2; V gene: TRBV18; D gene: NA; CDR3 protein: CASSPEPTNYGYTF; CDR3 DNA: TGTGCCAGCTCACCAGAGCCGACTAACTATGGCTACACCTTC